The rows below give T cell receptor beta chains drawn from one sample of a study of CD4 and CD8 cells across lung adenocarcinoma regions. TCRdb fed the PCR reads into MiXCR, producing one record per CDR3 protein. The profile shows a few thousand distinct CDR3 sequences, around 60% of them singletons. The sequencing input was CD4+ T cells from the margin of a lung tumor. These TCRs come from a female donor with lung adenocarcinoma. The CD4 and CD8 labels of this study may be unreliable. Each CDR3 is given with its conserved first and last residue. The order of the fields is V gene, clone size, J gene, D gene, CDR3 protein, CDR3 DNA. A D gene is named only where the DNA matches it firmly. Part of the rows lack a size; the others show once, few, many or a class for expanded clones.

V gene: TRBV4-1; clone size: large; J gene: TRBJ2-1; D gene: TRBD1; CDR3 protein: CASRRGTEGFNEQFF; CDR3 DNA: TGCGCCAGCAGACGAGGGACAGAAGGTTTCAATGAGCAGTTCTTC
V gene: TRBV7-2; clone size: .; J gene: TRBJ2-7; D gene: .; CDR3 protein: CASSLDPSYEQYF; CDR3 DNA: TGTGCCAGCAGCTTAGACCCCAGCTACGAGCAGTACTTC
V gene: TRBV6-1; clone size: medium-sized; J gene: TRBJ2-3; D gene: .; CDR3 protein: CASSGLVGDTDTQYF; CDR3 DNA: TGTGCCAGCAGTGGACTAGTCGGAGACACAGATACGCAGTATTTT
V gene: TRBV4-1; clone size: medium-sized; J gene: TRBJ2-2; D gene: TRBD2; CDR3 protein: CASSPGGSLAGRTELFF; CDR3 DNA: TGCGCCAGCAGCCCTGGTGGTTCACTAGCGGGGAGAACGGAGCTGTTTTTT
V gene: TRBV12-3/TRBV12-4; clone size: .; J gene: TRBJ2-7; D gene: .; CDR3 protein: CASSQSFEQYF; CDR3 DNA: TGTGCCAGCAGTCAAAGTTTCGAGCAGTACTTC
V gene: TRBV6-1; clone size: once; J gene: TRBJ1-2; D gene: .; CDR3 protein: CASTPRGAGYGYTF; CDR3 DNA: TGTGCCAGCACCCCCAGGGGCGCAGGTTATGGCTACACCTTC
V gene: TRBV14; clone size: .; J gene: TRBJ2-1; D gene: TRBD2; CDR3 protein: CASSLSGRSYNEQFF; CDR3 DNA: TGTGCCAGCAGCCTTAGCGGGAGGTCCTACAATGAGCAGTTCTTC
V gene: TRBV4-1; clone size: few; J gene: TRBJ2-1; D gene: .; CDR3 protein: CASSQARGGYNEQFF; CDR3 DNA: TGCGCCAGCAGCCAGGCTCGAGGGGGCTACAATGAGCAGTTCTTC
V gene: TRBV6-1; clone size: .; J gene: TRBJ2-5; D gene: .; CDR3 protein: CASEAQGGRGTDTQYF; CDR3 DNA: TGTGCCAGCGAGGCACAAGGGGGACGGGGCACAGATACCCAGTACTTC
V gene: TRBV20-1; clone size: .; J gene: TRBJ2-1; D gene: .; CDR3 protein: CSAIHPGGSGYNEQFF; CDR3 DNA: TGCAGTGCTATTCACCCTGGGGGCTCCGGATACAATGAGCAGTTCTTC